This passage covers 7 T cell receptor beta chains from one sample sequenced in a study of T-cell memory formation after mild COVID-19. TCRdb used MiXCR to reprocess the 5' RACE reads, holding one entry per CDR3 protein. Seen here are roughly 300,000 distinct CDR3 sequences, around 8% observed once, and the top ten hold 22%. Sample: PBMCs or a T cell subset sorted from them (not recorded which). These TCRs come from a man aged 18 to 30 who had mild COVID-19 (a few samples of this study predate the infection). Cell type and time point are not known.

The chain recombines TRBV20-1 with TRBJ2-1; possibly TRBD1 for D (6 bases). Trimming took off 1 base at V and 9 bases at J, with 19 bases between the two ends. The CDR3 loop spans 15 amino acids. Germline CDR1 DFQATT, CDR2 SNEGSKA (reference sequence). In DNA form, the CDR3 reads TGCAGTGCTAGAGCCCCCACAGGGAATAGGGGTGAGCAGTTCTTC. Its translation is CSARAPTGNRGEQFF.

This rearrangement joins TRBV6-5 to TRBJ1-6, with D hard to call. Germline V gives CDR1 MNHEY, CDR2 SVGAGI. V was shortened by 0 bases and J by 10 bases, with 7 bases between the two germline ends. The CDR3 is 13 amino acids. CDR3 loop: CASSYSVGSPLHF. CDR3 coding DNA: TGTGCCAGCAGTTACTCGGTGGGGTCACCCCTCCACTTT.

This clonotype was recorded a few times. This chain joins TRBV12-3 or TRBV12-4 and TRBJ2-3; D could derive from TRBD1 or TRBD2 (5 bases each). V lost 4 bases to trimming and J lost 14 bases, with 13 bases between them. The CDR3 totals 11 residues. The CDR3 region has the DNA TGTGCCAGCAGTTCGGGACGTAACGGGTATTTT. As protein: CASSSGRNGYF.

This clonotype was seen a handful of times. This rearrangement joins TRBV20-1 to TRBJ2-2, with D tentatively TRBD2 (8 bases). Germline loops: CDR1 DFQATT, CDR2 SNEGSKA (reference sequence). The CDR3 is 17 amino acids. Trimming took off 0 bases at V and 5 bases at J, with 19 bases between the two ends. The CDR3 is CSAREGGRTGLTGELFF. For the CDR3, the DNA is TGCAGTGCTAGAGAGGGCGGGAGGACAGGCTTGACCGGGGAGCTGTTTTTT.

This clonotype was seen repeatedly, ten times or more. V gene TRBV20-1 combines with J gene TRBJ1-3, with D perhaps matching TRBD1 (6 bases). The V gene's germline CDR1 is DFQATT and CDR2 SNEGSKA (reference sequence). This CDR3 spans 13 amino acids. V gave up 4 bases and J gave up 4 bases, with 11 bases separating them. DNA of the CDR3: TGCAGTGCTACACAGGGTTCGGGAAACACCATATATTTT. Amino acids: CSATQGSGNTIYF.

This clonotype was found a few times. The V call is TRBV7-2, the J call TRBJ1-4; weak D call: TRBD1 (6 bases). The CDR3 runs to 14 residues. V was shortened by 1 base and J by 8 bases, with 11 bases between the two germline ends. Germline-derived CDR1 and CDR2 are SGHTA and FQGNSA. CDR3 DNA: TGTGCCAGCAGCTTAGAACCGGGGGGCGAAAAACTGTTTTTT. It translates to CASSLEPGGEKLFF.

This clonotype was seen repeatedly, ten times or more. The CDR3 sequence is CASRPRDRGTEAFF. The CDR3 region has the DNA TGTGCCAGCAGGCCTCGGGACAGGGGGACTGAAGCTTTCTTT. The chain links TRBV6-2 or TRBV6-3 to TRBJ1-1; TRBD1 agrees at 11 bases. Germline CDR1 reads MNHEY; CDR2 reads SVGEGT. The V segment lost 6 bases and the J segment 5 bases; nucleotides outside the gene matches: 5. There are 14 residues in the CDR3.